Listed here is a single T cell receptor (beta chain). Its antigen remains unidentified. This entry belongs to a study of identical twins. Study-level findings and limits: Conclusions leaned on cross-sectional statistical analysis and did not track the same donors over time. Partly confounded zero-insertion analyses could result from invariant MAIT and iNKT cells.

Germline lookup yields CDR1 SNHLY and CDR2 FYNNEI. The CDR3 is 13 amino acids. The V gene lost 5 bases and the J gene lost 6 bases, with 12 bases spanning the gap. TCRdb independently ran MiXCR on the 5' RACE reads; one entry per CDR3 protein. The table has hundreds of thousands of distinct CDR3 sequences, less than 9.5% seen once. All donors were healthy Caucasians. This TCR was sampled from a woman between 18 and 29 years old in good health. The chain links TRBV2 to TRBJ2-3; perhaps TRBD2 as D (5 bases). The material sequenced was memory (CD45RO+) T cells sorted from blood. The CDR3 is CASSQEGRDTQYF. The CDR3 nucleotides are TGTGCCAGCAGTCAAGAGGGTAGGGATACGCAGTATTTT.